The rows below give T cell receptor beta chains drawn from one sample of a study of T cells in Graves' hyperthyroidism and ophthalmopathy. MiXCR was run by TCRdb on the multiplex PCR reads, yielding one entry per CDR3 protein. The sample lists some 490,000 distinct CDR3 sequences, 15% to 20% occurring once. Sequencing was carried out using blood. The receptors were gathered from a woman in her 30s with Graves' ophthalmopathy. CDR3s leave out the opening cysteine and the closing phenylalanine or tryptophan. Fields, in order: V gene, J gene, CDR3 protein.

V: TRBV24-1; J: TRBJ1-5; CDR3: ATSDFGSNQPQH
V: TRBV3-1; J: TRBJ2-7; CDR3: ASSQPGSEQY
V: TRBV12-3/TRBV12-4; J: TRBJ2-7; CDR3: ASSPPRTGVKDEQY
V: TRBV6-1; J: TRBJ2-3; CDR3: ASRELTGGGTDTQY
V: TRBV19; J: TRBJ1-5; CDR3: ASNYRGPDRAVIQPQH
V: TRBV20-1; J: TRBJ2-5; CDR3: SARGFVTRGTQETQY
V: TRBV28; J: TRBJ1-4; CDR3: ASSPQGNSEKLF
V: TRBV15; J: TRBJ1-2; CDR3: ATSRDSVYGYT
V: TRBV4-2; J: TRBJ1-4; CDR3: ASSQPHSTNEKLF
V: TRBV20-1; J: TRBJ2-7; CDR3: SGEGQYYEQY
V: TRBV12-3/TRBV12-4; J: TRBJ2-1; CDR3: ASSLMQGAQNEQF
V: TRBV5-1; J: TRBJ2-1; CDR3: ASSLANLVGDNEQF